Below are 15 T cell receptor beta chains sequenced from a single sample in a study of T cell responses to AZD1222 COVID-19 vaccine. Profiling relied on immunoSEQ multiplex PCR, and the TCRdb table lists in-frame clones only, not all of them. The sample lists more than 150,000 clones, over 75% occurring once. Sequenced material: peripheral blood, taken on day 0 of AZD1222 vaccination. These receptors were taken from an adult in good health.

The rearrangement uses TRBV3-1 (or the pseudogene TRBV3-2) and TRBJ1-4; D call uncertain. CDR3 length: 13 residues. V gave up 3 bases and J gave up 7 bases, with 9 bases separating them. Germline V CDR1 and CDR2: LGHDT, YNNKEL (reference sequence). CDR3 DNA: TGTGCCAGCAGCCAGGGTCTAGCTGAAAAACTGTTTTTT. Amino acids: CASSQGLAEKLFF.

This chain links TRBV21-1 with TRBJ2-7; the D segment call TRBD2 is taken from the table without a DNA check. TRBV21-1 is given as a pseudogene. The CDR3 has 19 residues. The CDR3: CASSKLGLRSRGGSYEQYF. As DNA, the CDR3 is TGTGCCAGCAGCAAATTAGGTCTACGGTCGCGGGGGGGTTCCTACGAGCAGTACTTC.

The chain joins TRBV19 to TRBJ1-5; TRBD1 aligns across 8 bases. Losses at the gene ends were 10 bases for V and 5 bases for J; bases not matched to a gene: 7. CDR1 and CDR2 from the germline V gene are LNHDA and SQIVND (reference sequence). This CDR3 has 13 amino acids. The CDR3 loop is CATRTGNDQPQHF. The CDR3 coding sequence is TGTGCCACCCGGACAGGGAACGATCAGCCCCAGCATTTT. The complete variable domain, with remaining parts taken from reference TRBV19 and TRBJ1-5, reads DGGITQSPKYLFRKEGQNVTLSCEQNLNHDAMYWYRQDPGQGLRLIYYSQIVNDFQKGDIAEGYSVSREKKESFPLTVTSAQKNPTAFYLCATRTGNDQPQHFGDGTRLSIL.

The rearrangement links TRBV24-1 to TRBJ2-3; no firm D call. The V and J ends lost 4 bases and 4 bases respectively, with 8 bases between them. Germline assignment: CDR1 KGHDR and CDR2 SFDVKD. This CDR3 region has 13 residues. Written as DNA, the CDR3 is TGTGCCACCAGTGAGCCAACCCCAGATACGCAGTATTTT. It codes for CATSEPTPDTQYF.

This clone appeared a single time. The CDR3 spells CASSLPRMRQGENTGELFF. The CDR3 DNA reads as TGTGCCAGCAGCTTACCCCGAATGAGGCAGGGCGAGAACACCGGGGAGCTGTTTTTT. The V call is TRBV7-6, the J call TRBJ2-2; possible D gene TRBD1, 5 bases. This CDR3 contains 19 residues. V was shortened by 2 bases and J by 1 base, with 20 bases between the two germline ends. Germline V gene lookup returns CDR1 SGHVS and CDR2 FNYEAQ.

The genes are TRBV4-3 and TRBJ1-4, with unresolved D. The CDR3 runs 15 residues. Germline CDR1 and CDR2: LGHNA and YSLEER. Between the trimmed V and J ends, which lost 1 base and 8 bases, there was a span of 14 bases. The CDR3 sequence is CASSQGRGRAEKLFF. As DNA, the CDR3 is TGCGCCAGCAGCCAAGGCCGAGGACGGGCCGAAAAACTGTTTTTT.

The chain employs TRBV4-1 and TRBJ1-2; 10 bases map to TRBD1. Trimming cost V 1 base and J 5 bases; bases outside gene matches: 7. In germline, CDR1 is MGHRA, CDR2 YSYEKL. The CDR3 sequence is 16 residues long. CDR3 region: CASSQGPGQGIYGYTF. The DNA for the CDR3 is TGCGCCAGCAGCCAAGGACCGGGACAGGGGATTTATGGCTACACCTTC.

The V call is TRBV5-1, the J call TRBJ2-5; maybe TRBD2 (7 bases). Germline V CDR1 and CDR2: SGHRS, YFSETQ. Deletions cut 2 bases from V and 4 bases from J, with 18 bases between. The CDR3 is made up of 16 amino acids. CDR3 region: CASSLEGTGGGETQYF. For the CDR3, the DNA is TGCGCCAGCAGCTTAGAAGGGACGGGGGGCGGAGAGACCCAGTACTTC.

V and J are TRBV6-2 or TRBV6-3 and TRBJ1-6, with D maybe TRBD1 (6 bases). The CDR3 extends over 13 amino acids. Trimming took off 6 bases at V and 11 bases at J, with 14 bases between the two ends. Germline CDR1 is MNHEY and CDR2 is SVGEGT. CDR3 amino acids: CASSPRGGAPLHF. The CDR3 bases are TGTGCCAGCAGCCCGAGGGGGGGGGCACCCCTCCACTTT.

V gene TRBV6-5 combines with J gene TRBJ1-2, with a weak D call TRBD1 (5 bases). The germline gives CDR1 MNHEY, CDR2 SVGAGI. Trimming stripped 11 bases from V and 1 base from J, with 8 bases between. The CDR3 runs 11 residues. CDR3: CAAQGNYGYTF. CDR3 sequence (DNA): TGTGCCGCTCAGGGTAACTATGGCTACACCTTC.

The genes are TRBV6-6 and TRBJ1-1; D call uncertain. CDR3 length: 14 residues. Germline lookup yields CDR1 MNHNY and CDR2 SVGAGI (reference sequence). The ends were cut back, 5 bases at V and 0 bases at J, with 10 bases in the middle. CDR3 in amino acids: CASSPGRMNTEAFF. The CDR3, as DNA: TGTGCCAGCAGTCCCGGACGTATGAACACTGAAGCTTTCTTT.

The chain joins TRBV19 to TRBJ2-1, with D hard to call. The ends were cut back, 9 bases at V and 4 bases at J, with 19 bases in the middle. The CDR3 has 15 amino acids. Germline assignment: CDR1 LNHDA and CDR2 SQIVND (reference sequence). The CDR3 nucleotides are TGTGCCAGCACAAGGGTAGGGCTCCATTACAATGAGCAGTTCTTC. The encoded protein is CASTRVGLHYNEQFF.

This chain connects TRBV27 to TRBJ2-1; 11 bases fit TRBD2. The CDR3 is 14 amino acids. The germline gives CDR1 MNHEY, CDR2 SMNVEV (reference sequence). Losses at the gene ends were 7 bases for V and 9 bases for J; bases not matched to a gene: 8. The CDR3 spells CASKASGGTSEQFF. The DNA of the CDR3 is TGTGCCAGCAAGGCTAGCGGGGGGACCAGTGAGCAGTTCTTC.

V is TRBV12-3 or TRBV12-4 and J is TRBJ1-2, with no clear D. The V and J ends lost 2 bases and 6 bases respectively, with 10 bases between them. The length of the CDR3 is 13 residues. CDR3 in amino acids: CASSLQEGNGYTF. CDR3 nucleotides: TGTGCCAGCAGTTTACAGGAGGGCAATGGCTACACCTTC.

The rearrangement joins TRBV7-9 to TRBJ1-5; 10 nucleotides line up with TRBD1. CDR3 size: 16 residues. Germline V gene lookup returns CDR1 SEHNR and CDR2 FQNEAQ (reference sequence). The V gene end was trimmed by 3 bases and the J gene end by 9 bases; junction bases not matched to a gene: 11. The CDR3 loop reads CASSFRDRGNGGPQHF. Written as DNA, the CDR3 is TGTGCCAGCAGCTTCCGGGACAGGGGCAACGGGGGGCCCCAGCATTTT.